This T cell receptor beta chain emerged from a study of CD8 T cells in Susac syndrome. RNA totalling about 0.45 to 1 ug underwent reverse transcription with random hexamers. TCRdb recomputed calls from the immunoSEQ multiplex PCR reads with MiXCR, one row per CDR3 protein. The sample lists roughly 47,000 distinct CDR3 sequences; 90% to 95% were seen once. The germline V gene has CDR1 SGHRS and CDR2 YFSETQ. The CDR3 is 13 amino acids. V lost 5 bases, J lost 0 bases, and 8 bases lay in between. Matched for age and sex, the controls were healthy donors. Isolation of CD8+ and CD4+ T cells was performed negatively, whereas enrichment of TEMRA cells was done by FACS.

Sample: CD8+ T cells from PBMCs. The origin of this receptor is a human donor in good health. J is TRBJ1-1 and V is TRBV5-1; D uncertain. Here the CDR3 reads CASRTSMNTEAFF. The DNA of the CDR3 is TGCGCCAGCAGGACGAGCATGAACACTGAAGCTTTCTTT.